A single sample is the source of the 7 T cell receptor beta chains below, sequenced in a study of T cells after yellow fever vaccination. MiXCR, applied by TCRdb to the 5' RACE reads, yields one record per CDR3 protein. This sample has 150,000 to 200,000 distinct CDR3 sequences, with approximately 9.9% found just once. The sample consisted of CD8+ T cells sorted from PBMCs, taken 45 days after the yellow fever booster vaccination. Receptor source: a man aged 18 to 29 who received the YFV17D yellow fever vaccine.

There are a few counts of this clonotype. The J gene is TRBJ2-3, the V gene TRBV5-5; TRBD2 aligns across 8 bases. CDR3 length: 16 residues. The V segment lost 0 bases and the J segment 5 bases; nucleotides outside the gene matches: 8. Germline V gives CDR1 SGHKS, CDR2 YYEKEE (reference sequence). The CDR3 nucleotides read TGTGCCAGCAGCTTGGCCCCTGCCGGGGGGGTAGATACGCAGTATTTT. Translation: CASSLAPAGGVDTQYF.

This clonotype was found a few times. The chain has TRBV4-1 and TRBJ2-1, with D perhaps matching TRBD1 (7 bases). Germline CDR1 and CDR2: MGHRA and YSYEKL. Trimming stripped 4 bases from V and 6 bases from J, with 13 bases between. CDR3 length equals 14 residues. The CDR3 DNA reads TGCGCCAGCAGCCCGGAGGGACAGATCAATGAGCAGTTCTTC. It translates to CASSPEGQINEQFF.

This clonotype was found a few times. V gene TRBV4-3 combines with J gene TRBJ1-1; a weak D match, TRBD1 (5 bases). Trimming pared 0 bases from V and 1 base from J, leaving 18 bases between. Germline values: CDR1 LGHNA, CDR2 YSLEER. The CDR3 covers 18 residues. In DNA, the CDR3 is TGCGCCAGCAGCCAAGACGGTGGGGGGTTCTCTAAGAACACTGAAGCTTTCTTT. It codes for CASSQDGGGFSKNTEAFF.

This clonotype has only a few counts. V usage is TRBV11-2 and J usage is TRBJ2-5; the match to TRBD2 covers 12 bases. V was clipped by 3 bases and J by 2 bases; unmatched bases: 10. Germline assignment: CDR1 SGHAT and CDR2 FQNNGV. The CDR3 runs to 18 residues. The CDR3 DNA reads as TGTGCCAGCAGCTTCAGACTAGCGGGAGAAACCTTACAAGAGACCCAGTACTTC. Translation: CASSFRLAGETLQETQYF.

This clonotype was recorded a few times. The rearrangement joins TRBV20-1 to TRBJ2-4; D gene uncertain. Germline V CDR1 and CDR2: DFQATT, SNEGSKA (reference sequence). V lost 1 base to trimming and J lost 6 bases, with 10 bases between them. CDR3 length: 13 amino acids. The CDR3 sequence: CSARAATRNIQYF. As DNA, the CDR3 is TGCAGTGCTAGAGCGGCTACACGAAACATTCAGTACTTC.

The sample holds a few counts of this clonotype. The CDR3 reads CAAGASVLNEQFF. The CDR3 coding sequence is TGTGCTGCAGGGGCTAGTGTCCTCAATGAGCAGTTCTTC. V and J are TRBV12-3 or TRBV12-4 and TRBJ2-1, with D possibly matching TRBD1 (6 bases). The CDR3 covers 13 residues.

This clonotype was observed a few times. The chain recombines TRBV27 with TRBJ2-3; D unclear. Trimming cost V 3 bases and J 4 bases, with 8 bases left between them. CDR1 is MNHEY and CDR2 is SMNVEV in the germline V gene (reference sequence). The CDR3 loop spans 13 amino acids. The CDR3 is CASSFRRSDTQYF. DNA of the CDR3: TGTGCCAGCAGTTTTAGAAGGTCAGATACGCAGTATTTT.